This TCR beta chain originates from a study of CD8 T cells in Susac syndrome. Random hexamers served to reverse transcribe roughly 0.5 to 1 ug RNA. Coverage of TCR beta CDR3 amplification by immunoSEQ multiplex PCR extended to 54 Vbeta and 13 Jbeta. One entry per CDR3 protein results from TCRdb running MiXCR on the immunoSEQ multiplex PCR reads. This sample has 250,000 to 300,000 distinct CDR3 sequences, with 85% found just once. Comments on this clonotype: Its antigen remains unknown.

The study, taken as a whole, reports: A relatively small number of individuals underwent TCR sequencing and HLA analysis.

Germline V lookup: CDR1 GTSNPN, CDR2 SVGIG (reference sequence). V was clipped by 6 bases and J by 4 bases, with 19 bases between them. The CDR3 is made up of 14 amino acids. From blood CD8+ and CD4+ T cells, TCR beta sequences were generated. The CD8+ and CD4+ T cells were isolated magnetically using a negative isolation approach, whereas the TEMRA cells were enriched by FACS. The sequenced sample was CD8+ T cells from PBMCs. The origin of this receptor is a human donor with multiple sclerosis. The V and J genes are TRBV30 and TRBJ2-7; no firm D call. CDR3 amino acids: CACLEESYPYEQYF. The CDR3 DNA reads TGTGCCTGCCTCGAGGAAAGCTATCCTTACGAGCAGTACTTC.